This passage covers 10 T cell receptor beta chains from one sample sequenced in a study of blood T cell repertoires in COVID-19 (dated by TCRdb to the early 2020s). Receptor amplification or capture employed the immunoSEQ multiplex PCR assay. As stored in TCRdb, this immuneACCESS dataset retains in-frame rearrangements with V and J assigned. A fraction of the clones does not appear; measured against another copy, unresolved V genes explain less than half of the discrepancy, and the remainder lacks a known reason. For this sample the table gives about 73,000 clones, of which 75% to 90% were detected only once. About 10% of the sample belongs to the ten largest clones. Sequences were obtained from peripheral blood. The receptors originated from an elderly man with acute or convalescent COVID-19.

The chain is built from TRBV7-3 and TRBJ2-3, with D unclear. The germline V gene encodes CDR1 SGHTA and CDR2 FQGTGA. The CDR3 has 13 amino acids. Between the trimmed V and J ends, which lost 5 bases and 2 bases, there was a span of 8 bases. CDR3 protein: CASSLVYTDTQYF. CDR3 DNA sequence: TGTGCCAGCAGCCTAGTGTACACAGATACGCAGTATTTT. The full variable domain, completed using reference TRBV7-3 and TRBJ2-3, is GAGVSQTPSNKVTEKGKYVELRCDPISGHTALYWYRQSLGQGPEFLIYFQGTGAADDSGLPNDRFFAVRPEGSVSTLKIQRTERGDSAVYLCASSLVYTDTQYFGPGTRLTVL.

The chain joins TRBV2 to TRBJ2-3, with D maybe TRBD1 (6 bases). The CDR3 loop spans 15 amino acids. Germline assignment: CDR1 SNHLY and CDR2 FYNNEI. V gave up 5 bases and J gave up 4 bases, with 16 bases separating them. DNA of the CDR3: TGTGCCAGCAGTATACAGGGTCCCGGCGCAGATACGCAGTATTTT. It codes for CASSIQGPGADTQYF.

The genes are TRBV12-2 and TRBJ1-5; the table calls TRBD1, which could not be checked here. TRBV12-2 is classified as a pseudogene. The CDR3 sequence is 15 residues long. The CDR3 sequence is CASRRDSLSNQPQHF. DNA of the CDR3: TGTGCAAGTCGCAGGGACAGCTTGAGCAATCAGCCCCAGCATTTT.

Here the CDR3 reads CASSRTGGEAFF. CDR3 in DNA: TGTGCCAGCAGCAGAACAGGGGGTGAAGCTTTCTTT. V usage is TRBV12-3 or TRBV12-4 and J usage is TRBJ1-1; 8 bases match TRBD1. The CDR3 has 12 residues. Trimming cost V 6 bases and J 7 bases; bases outside gene matches: 4.

The chain has TRBV27 and TRBJ2-3, with D maybe TRBD2 (6 bases). The germline V and J ends were trimmed by 2 bases and 4 bases, with 16 bases remaining between them. The CDR3 contains 16 residues. In germline, CDR1 is MNHEY, CDR2 SMNVEV (reference sequence). This chain's CDR3 is CASSLMAGMSADTQYF. The CDR3 DNA sequence: TGTGCCAGCAGTTTAATGGCGGGAATGAGCGCAGATACGCAGTATTTT.

The chain joins TRBV2 to TRBJ1-4; TRBD1 matches 11 bases. With V trimmed by 10 bases and J by 2 bases, 9 bases remained unmatched. The germline V gene has CDR1 SNHLY and CDR2 FYNNEI. The CDR3 totals 16 residues. The chain's CDR3 is CATTGQGALTNEKLFF. CDR3 in DNA: TGTGCCACCACAGGACAGGGGGCGCTTACTAATGAAAAACTGTTTTTT.

The J gene is TRBJ2-2, the V gene TRBV19; D perhaps matches TRBD1 (5 bases). This CDR3 contains 15 residues. V was cut by 3 bases and J by 6 bases, with 14 bases left in between. The germline V gene encodes CDR1 LNHDA and CDR2 SQIVND (reference sequence). The CDR3 spells CASSIQGSVAGELFF. CDR3 coding DNA: TGTGCCAGTAGTATTCAGGGATCCGTAGCCGGGGAGCTGTTTTTT.

This clone was detected only a few times. This rearrangement joins TRBV18 to TRBJ1-1; weak D call: TRBD1 (6 bases). Germline CDR1 KGHSH, CDR2 LQKENI. The CDR3 has 14 amino acids. With 5 bases removed from V and 3 bases from J, the gap between germline ends came to 13 bases. DNA for the CDR3: TGTGCCAGCTCAGTAACTTCAGGGGACACTGAAGCTTTCTTT. Translation: CASSVTSGDTEAFF. The full variable domain, completed using reference TRBV18 and TRBJ1-1, is NAGVMQNPRHLVRRRGQEARLRCSPMKGHSHVYWYRQLPEEGLKFMVYLQKENIIDESGMPKERFSAEFPKEGPSILRIQQVVRGDSAAYFCASSVTSGDTEAFFGQGTRLTVV.

This clone was picked up a small number of times. For the CDR3, the DNA is TGTGCCAGCAGCTTGAATAGTAATTCACCCCTCCACTTT. This sequence encodes CASSLNSNSPLHF. The rearrangement links TRBV11-3 to TRBJ1-6; D is unresolved. The V end lost 3 bases, the J end lost 6 bases, and 6 bases lay between the germline ends. The CDR3 extends over 13 amino acids. Germline assignment: CDR1 SGHNT and CDR2 YENEEA.

This chain uses TRBV5-1 with TRBJ2-3; no firm D call. V lost 0 bases and J lost 0, with 8 bases in between. The CDR3 extends over 15 amino acids. Germline V gives CDR1 SGHRS, CDR2 YFSETQ. CDR3 in amino acids: CASSLDGASTDTQYF. The DNA of the CDR3 is TGCGCCAGCAGCTTGGATGGAGCTAGCACAGATACGCAGTATTTT.